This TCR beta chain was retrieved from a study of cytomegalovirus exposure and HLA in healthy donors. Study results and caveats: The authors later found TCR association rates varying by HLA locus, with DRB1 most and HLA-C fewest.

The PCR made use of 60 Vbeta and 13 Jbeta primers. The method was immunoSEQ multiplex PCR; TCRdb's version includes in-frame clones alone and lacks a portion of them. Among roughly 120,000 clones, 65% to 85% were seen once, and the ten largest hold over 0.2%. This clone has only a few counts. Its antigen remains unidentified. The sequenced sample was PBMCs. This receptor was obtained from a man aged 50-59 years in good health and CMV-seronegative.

The CDR3 loop reads CASSLVGGPNTGELFF. The CDR3 bases are TGCGCCAGCAGCTTGGTGGGAGGACCGAACACCGGGGAGCTGTTTTTT. The chain combines TRBV5-1 with TRBJ2-2; tentatively, D is TRBD2 (6 bases). Germline V gene sequence: CDR1 SGHRS, CDR2 YFSETQ. The CDR3 covers 16 residues. Trimming left V 0 bases short and J 0 bases short, with 9 bases between.